Below are 8 T cell receptor beta chains sequenced from a single sample in a study of T-cell memory formation after mild COVID-19. Via MiXCR, TCRdb re-called the 5' RACE reads, giving one row per CDR3 protein. The top ten clones hold more than 20% of a sample with fewer than 350,000 distinct CDR3 sequences, under 20% of them seen once. Sequencing was performed on PBMCs or a T cell subset sorted from them (not recorded which). These receptors were collected from a man between 18 and 29 years old who had mild COVID-19 (a few samples of this study predate the infection). Cell type and time point are not known.

The chain's CDR3 is CACTGTRNQPQHF. The CDR3 DNA reads TGTGCCTGCACCGGGACCCGCAATCAGCCCCAGCATTTT. This rearrangement joins TRBV28 to TRBJ1-5; possibly TRBD1 for D (5 bases). This CDR3 has 13 residues. V lost 11 bases and J lost 2, with 13 bases in between. CDR1 and CDR2 from the germline V gene are MDHEN and SYDVKM.

This clonotype was counted between two and nine times. The chain uses TRBV12-3 or TRBV12-4 and TRBJ2-7, with D perhaps TRBD2 (6 bases). Between the trimmed V and J ends, which lost 5 bases and 6 bases, there was a span of 17 bases. This CDR3 comprises 14 residues. CDR3 sequence reads: CASSPRGWGVEQYV. CDR3 in DNA: TGTGCCAGCAGTCCCCGCGGGTGGGGGGTCGAGCAGTACGTC.

This clonotype appeared a few times. The rearrangement joins TRBV7-2 to TRBJ2-5; weak D call: TRBD2 (6 bases). In germline, CDR1 is SGHTA, CDR2 FQGNSA. Deletions cut 5 bases from V and 5 bases from J, with 15 bases between. The CDR3 totals 14 residues. CDR3 nucleotide sequence: TGTGCCAGCAGCCGTGGGGGGACCGGGGAGACCCAGTACTTC. Protein: CASSRGGTGETQYF.

This clonotype appeared many times. Written as DNA, the CDR3 is TGTGCCAGCAGCCAAGGGGGAAAAGAAAAACTGTTTTTT. Its translation: CASSQGGKEKLFF. The rearrangement uses TRBV4-2 and TRBJ1-4; D uncertain. V gave up 1 base and J gave up 8 bases, with 8 bases separating them. Germline V CDR1 and CDR2: LGHNA, YNFKEQ. This CDR3 is built from 13 residues.

This clonotype was observed at least ten times. The rearrangement links TRBV4-1 to TRBJ2-2; D ambiguous. Trimming pared 0 bases from V and 1 base from J, leaving 6 bases between. The CDR3 consists of 15 residues. Per the germline V gene, CDR1 is MGHRA and CDR2 is YSYEKL. The CDR3 region is CASSQEKGNTGELFF. CDR3 DNA sequence: TGCGCCAGCAGCCAAGAGAAGGGGAACACCGGGGAGCTGTTTTTT.

There are many counts of this clonotype. J is TRBJ1-5 and V is TRBV12-3 or TRBV12-4; D remains unclear. The CDR3 loop spans 11 amino acids. V lost 2 bases and J 10 bases, leaving 6 bases between the germline ends. The CDR3 sequence is CASSLKGPQHF. The CDR3 DNA follows: TGTGCCAGCAGTTTAAAAGGACCCCAGCATTTT.

Only a few counts were recorded for this clonotype. J is TRBJ1-6 and V is TRBV20-1, with D perhaps matching TRBD1 (6 bases). Trimming cost V 4 bases and J 6 bases, with 16 bases left between them. The CDR3 is 15 residues long. Germline V gene lookup returns CDR1 DFQATT and CDR2 SNEGSKA (reference sequence). The CDR3 spells CSAIWATGPNSPLHF. The CDR3 coding sequence is TGCAGTGCTATCTGGGCCACAGGGCCTAATTCACCCCTCCACTTT.

Many counts were recorded for this clonotype. The genes are TRBV7-2 and TRBJ1-3; D is undetermined. V was trimmed by 2 bases and J by 4 bases, leaving 6 bases between them. The CDR3 runs 13 residues. In germline, CDR1 is SGHTA, CDR2 FQGNSA. DNA for the CDR3: TGTGCCAGCAGCTTAACGTCAGGAAACACCATATATTTT. This encodes CASSLTSGNTIYF.